Listed below are T cell receptor beta chains from one sample, sequenced in a study of vaccination and CD4 T cells after COVID-19. No antigen is known for these receptors. TCRdb ran MiXCR on the PCR reads and lists one entry per CDR3 protein. This table has about 18,000 distinct CDR3 sequences, more than 45% appearing once. The sample was CD4+ T cells from blood, cultured in vitro, taken about 7 months after SARS-CoV-2 vaccination. Every receptor here comes from a human donor who had recovered from COVID-19. CDR3s include the opening cysteine and the closing phenylalanine or tryptophan. Fields, in order: J gene, V gene, clone size, CDR3 length, D gene, CDR3 protein, CDR3 DNA. D genes are given only for firm matches. Rows may omit the clone size; those that give it use once, few, many or a size class.

TRBJ1-1 | TRBV20-1 | few | 13 | - | CSARDSGYTEAFF | TGCAGTGCTAGAGACTCAGGGTACACTGAAGCTTTCTTT
TRBJ2-7 | TRBV20-1 | - | 15 | - | CSARGGGQSSYEQYF | TGCAGTGCTAGAGGCGGGGGACAAAGCTCCTACGAGCAGTACTTC
TRBJ2-1 | TRBV27 | - | 15 | TRBD1 | CASGDPGQYYNEQFF | TGTGCCAGCGGCGATCCGGGACAGTACTACAATGAGCAGTTCTTC
TRBJ1-6 | TRBV7-6 | once | 17 | - | CASSLAGRTLPPSPLHF | TGTGCTAGCAGCTTAGCCGGGCGGACACTCCCTCCTTCACCCCTCCACTTT
TRBJ2-7 | TRBV29-1 | - | 13 | - | CSVGQSPLDEQYF | TGCAGCGTTGGGCAGTCTCCCCTGGACGAGCAGTACTTC
TRBJ2-3 | TRBV7-6 | few | 14 | - | CASSTLVRGDTQYF | TGTGCCAGCAGCACACTAGTTCGTGGCGATACGCAGTATTTT
TRBJ2-3 | TRBV28 | few | 15 | TRBD2 | CASSLERGDTDTQYF | TGTGCCAGCAGTTTAGAGCGGGGCGACACAGATACGCAGTATTTT
TRBJ1-1 | TRBV29-1 | few | 12 | - | CSVRTMNTEAFF | TGCAGCGTTAGAACCATGAACACTGAAGCTTTCTTT
TRBJ2-2 | TRBV7-8 | - | 16 | - | CASSLSSSRYTGELFF | TGTGCCAGCAGCCTCTCTAGTTCTAGGTACACCGGGGAGCTGTTTTTT
TRBJ1-5 | TRBV19 | - | 16 | TRBD1 | CASSIAFGQGYQPQHF | TGTGCCAGTAGTATAGCTTTCGGACAGGGATATCAGCCCCAGCATTTT
TRBJ2-3 | TRBV20-1 | - | 17 | TRBD2 | CSARLPLAGGFTDTQYF | TGCAGTGCTAGATTACCACTAGCGGGGGGATTCACAGATACGCAGTATTTT
TRBJ1-2 | TRBV7-2 | - | 13 | - | CASSFSGLAGYTF | TGTGCCAGCAGCTTTTCAGGGTTAGCTGGCTACACCTTC
TRBJ2-1 | TRBV20-1 | - | 15 | TRBD2 | CSARDGASGYNEQFF | TGCAGTGCTAGGGATGGGGCTAGCGGATACAATGAGCAGTTCTTC
TRBJ1-1 | TRBV10-3 | once | 14 | - | CAISENRVDTEAFF | TGTGCCATCAGTGAGAACAGGGTAGATACTGAAGCTTTCTTT
TRBJ1-2 | TRBV20-1 | few | 13 | TRBD1 | CSALQGADPGYTF | TGCAGTGCTCTCCAGGGGGCCGATCCCGGCTACACCTTC
TRBJ2-7 | TRBV20-1 | few | 17 | TRBD2 | CSARDLSGGPSSYEQYF | TGCAGTGCTAGAGATCTCAGCGGGGGGCCCTCTTCCTACGAGCAGTACTTC
TRBJ2-3 | TRBV20-1 | - | 13 | - | CSTNRGSTDTQYF | TGCAGTACTAACCGGGGGTCAACAGATACGCAGTATTTT
TRBJ1-6 | TRBV20-1 | few | 13 | - | CSARDWAGSPLHF | TGCAGTGCTAGAGATTGGGCAGGTTCACCCCTCCACTTT
TRBJ2-5 | TRBV6-5 | few | 12 | - | CASSYSGETQYF | TGTGCCAGCAGTTACAGTGGTGAGACCCAGTACTTC
TRBJ2-7 | TRBV4-2 | - | 16 | - | CASSQDWAADAYEQYF | TGTGCCAGCAGCCAAGATTGGGCAGCGGACGCCTACGAGCAGTACTTC
TRBJ1-6 | TRBV11-3 | few | 13 | - | CASSPGQSGPLHF | TGTGCCAGCAGCCCCGGACAGAGCGGACCCCTCCACTTT
TRBJ2-7 | TRBV20-1 | - | 12 | - | CSAPRGVYEQYF | TGCAGTGCCCCCCGGGGAGTTTACGAGCAGTACTTC
TRBJ1-1 | TRBV5-8 | few | 14 | TRBD1 | CASSLGDRDSEAFF | TGTGCCAGCAGCCTGGGGGACAGAGATTCTGAAGCTTTCTTT